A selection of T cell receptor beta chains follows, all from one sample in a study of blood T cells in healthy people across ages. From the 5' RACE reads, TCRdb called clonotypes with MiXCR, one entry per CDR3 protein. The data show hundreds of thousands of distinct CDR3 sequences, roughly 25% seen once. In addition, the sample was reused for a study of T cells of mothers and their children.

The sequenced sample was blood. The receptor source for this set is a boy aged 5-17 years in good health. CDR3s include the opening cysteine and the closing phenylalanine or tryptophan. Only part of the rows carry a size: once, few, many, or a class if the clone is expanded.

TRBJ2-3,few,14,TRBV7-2,CASSLRGVVDTQYF
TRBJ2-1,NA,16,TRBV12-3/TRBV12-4,CASSPRLGSSYNEQFF
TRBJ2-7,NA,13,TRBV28,CASTGPLVYEQYF
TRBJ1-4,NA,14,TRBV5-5,CASSSNRAREKLFF
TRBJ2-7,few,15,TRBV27,CASSPRLAPPYEQYF
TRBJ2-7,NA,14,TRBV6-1,CASKSDRGDYEQYF
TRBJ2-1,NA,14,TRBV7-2,CASSGSLAYNEQFF
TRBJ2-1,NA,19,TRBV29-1,CSVEDPRFYGRRPYNEQFF
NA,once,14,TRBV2,CASRESLADNEQFF
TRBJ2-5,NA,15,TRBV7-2,CASSSKTGPGETQYF
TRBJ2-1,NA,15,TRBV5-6,CASSFFPGKYNEQFF
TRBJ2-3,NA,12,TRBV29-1,CSVRDYRDTQYF
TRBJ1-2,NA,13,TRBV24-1,CATSDPRTYGYTF
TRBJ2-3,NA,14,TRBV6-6,CASSRPYDTDTQYF
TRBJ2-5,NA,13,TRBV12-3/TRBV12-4,CASSFLELETQYF
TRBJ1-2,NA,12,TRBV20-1,CSASLGDYGYTF
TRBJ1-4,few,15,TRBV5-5,CASSPKGGGNEKLFF
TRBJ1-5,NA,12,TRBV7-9,CASSLALQPQHF
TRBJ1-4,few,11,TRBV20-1,CSARDIGKLFF
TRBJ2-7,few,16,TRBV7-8,CASSTGRDIASYEQYF
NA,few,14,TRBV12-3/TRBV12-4,CASSRSQGMYEQYF
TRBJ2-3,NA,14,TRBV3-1,CASSPRSTTDTQYF
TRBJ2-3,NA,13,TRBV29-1,CSVTLARTDTQYF
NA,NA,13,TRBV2,CASSDSGYNEQFF
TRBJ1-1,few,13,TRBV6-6,CASTTWGQGKAFF
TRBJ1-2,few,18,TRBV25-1,CASSESGRSGAPLYGYTF
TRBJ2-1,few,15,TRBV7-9,CASSLAKHQYNEQFF
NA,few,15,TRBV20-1,CSARDHEAGPYEQYF
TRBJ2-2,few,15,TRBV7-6,CASSLVGPYTGELFF
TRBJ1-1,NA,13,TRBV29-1,CSVALMGDTEAFF
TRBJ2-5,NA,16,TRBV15,CATSRDQLHPGETQYF
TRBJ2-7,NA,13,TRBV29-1,CSVEDRPNYEQYF
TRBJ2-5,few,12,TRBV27,CASSPPVGTQYF
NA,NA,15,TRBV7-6,CASSPWSGLTYEQYF
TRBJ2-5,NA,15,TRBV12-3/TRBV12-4,CASSSSSRNQETQYF
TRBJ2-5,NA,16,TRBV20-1,CSASITSGRAGETQYF
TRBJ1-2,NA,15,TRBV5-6,CASSSSTLKGYGYTF
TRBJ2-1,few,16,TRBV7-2,CASSLYGTGGNNEQFF
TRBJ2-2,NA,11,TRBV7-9,CASSLQGELFF
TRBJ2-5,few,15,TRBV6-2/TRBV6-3,CASSYSFLGQETQYF
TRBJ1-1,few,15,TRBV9,CASSVSPTGATEAFF
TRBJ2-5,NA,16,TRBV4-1,CASSQVWGWGQETQYF
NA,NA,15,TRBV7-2,CASSPRTGVAYEQYF